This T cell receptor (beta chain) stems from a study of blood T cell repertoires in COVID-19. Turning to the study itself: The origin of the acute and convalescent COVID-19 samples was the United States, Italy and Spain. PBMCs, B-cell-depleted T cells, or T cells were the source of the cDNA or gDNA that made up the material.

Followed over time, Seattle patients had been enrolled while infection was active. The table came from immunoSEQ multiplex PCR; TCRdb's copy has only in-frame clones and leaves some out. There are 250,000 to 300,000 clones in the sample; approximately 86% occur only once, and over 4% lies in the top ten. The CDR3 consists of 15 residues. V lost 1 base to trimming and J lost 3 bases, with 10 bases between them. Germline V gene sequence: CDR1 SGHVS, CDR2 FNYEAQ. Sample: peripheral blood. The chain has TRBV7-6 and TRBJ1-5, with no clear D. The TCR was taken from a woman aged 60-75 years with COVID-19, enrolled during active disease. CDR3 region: CASSLDAGVNQPQHF. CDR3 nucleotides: TGTGCCAGCAGCTTAGATGCCGGGGTCAATCAGCCCCAGCATTTT.